This passage covers 21 T cell receptor beta chains from one sample sequenced in a study of shared clonotypes between healthy human individuals. Naive CD8 cells lacked CD45RO and underwent positive selection for CCR7, leaving out terminally differentiated effector memory CD45RA+ cells. TCRdb keeps only in-frame clones here, not all; method: immunoSEQ multiplex PCR. The sample comprises about 580,000 clones, 95% to 98% of which are singletons, and less than 0.35% rests with the top ten. The sample comprised naive CD8+ T cells sorted from blood. All receptors derive from a man aged 25 to 40 in good health.

The chain employs TRBV14 and TRBJ2-1; 8 nucleotides agree with TRBD1. V was pared by 4 bases and J by 6 bases, with 17 bases of the junction left unmatched. Germline CDR1 and CDR2: SGHDN and FVKESK. CDR3 size: 18 residues. CDR3 DNA: TGTGCCAGCAGCCGCCCCGGGACAGGACGACCTGCCGGCAATGAGCAGTTCTTC. Translated, it gives CASSRPGTGRPAGNEQFF.

The V gene is TRBV9, the J gene TRBJ2-1, with no clear D. Germline CDR1 SGDLS, CDR2 YYNGEE. CDR3 length equals 12 residues. The germline V and J ends were trimmed by 6 bases and 0 bases, with 4 bases remaining between them. In nucleotides, the CDR3 is TGTGCCAGCATGGACTCCTACAATGAGCAGTTCTTC. Amino acids: CASMDSYNEQFF.

The V call is TRBV2, the J call TRBJ1-1; 9 nucleotides agree with TRBD1. The trim removed 2 bases at V and 8 bases at J, leaving 6 bases unmatched. The CDR3 runs 14 residues. Per the germline V gene, CDR1 is SNHLY and CDR2 is FYNNEI. The CDR3 loop reads CASSEWTGAMEAFF. CDR3 sequence (DNA): TGTGCCAGCAGTGAATGGACAGGGGCAATGGAAGCTTTCTTT.

This clone is a singleton in its sample. The chain carries TRBV9 and TRBJ2-5; the D gene is possibly TRBD2 (5 bases). The V gene's germline CDR1 is SGDLS and CDR2 YYNGEE. V was pared by 0 bases and J by 4 bases, with 7 bases between. This CDR3 contains 13 residues. The CDR3 DNA follows: TGTGCCAGCAGCGTAGATGGAGGAGAGACCCAGTACTTC. Protein product: CASSVDGGETQYF.

Note on this clone: Other DNA sequences of this sample code for an identical CDR3. The chain couples TRBV5-1 to TRBJ2-7; D is undetermined. The V end lost 3 bases, the J end lost 0 bases, and 7 bases lay between the germline ends. The CDR3 loop spans 13 amino acids. Germline V gene data show CDR1 as SGHRS and CDR2 as YFSETQ. The CDR3: CASSSSGSYEQYF. CDR3 DNA: TGCGCCAGCAGCTCTTCGGGCTCCTACGAGCAGTACTTC.

The chain has TRBV6-1 and TRBJ2-2; 9 bases match TRBD2. CDR3 length equals 18 residues. V dropped 0 bases and J dropped 3; count of bases not matched to a gene: 8. Germline CDR1 is MNHNS and CDR2 is SASEGT. CDR3 coding DNA: TGTGCCAGCAGTGAAGCCCCCCCGATAGCGGGGGACACCGGGGAGCTGTTTTTT. Protein product: CASSEAPPIAGDTGELFF.

The chain employs TRBV4-1 and TRBJ2-1, with 13 positions matching TRBD2. V lost 0 bases and J lost 6; bases outside the gene matches: 2. The CDR3 loop spans 16 amino acids. Germline V gives CDR1 MGHRA, CDR2 YSYEKL. DNA for the CDR3: TGCGCCAGCAGCCAAGATTGGACTAGCGGGAGCAATGAGCAGTTCTTC. This encodes CASSQDWTSGSNEQFF.

This clone appeared a few times. The rearrangement uses TRBV10-2 and TRBJ2-7, with no clear D. Germline CDR1 reads WSHSY; CDR2 reads SAAADI. Trimming left V 6 bases short and J 3 bases short, with 9 bases between. CDR3 length equals 12 residues. DNA for the CDR3: TGCGCCAGCAGATCCCTTGGCTACGAGCAGTACTTC. Translated: CASRSLGYEQYF.

This clone occurred a few times. V and J are TRBV7-9 and TRBJ1-1; D is possibly TRBD1 (6 bases). The germline gives CDR1 SEHNR, CDR2 FQNEAQ (reference sequence). Trimming took 8 bases from V and 4 from J, leaving 14 bases between them. The CDR3 is made up of 13 amino acids. The CDR3 region is CASLRGGVTEAFF. CDR3 DNA: TGTGCCAGCCTTCGGGGGGGCGTCACTGAAGCTTTCTTT.

A note on this clone: The same CDR3 also results from other DNA sequences found in this sample. The rearrangement links TRBV7-2 to TRBJ2-7; no reliable D call. Germline V gene data show CDR1 as SGHTA and CDR2 as FQGNSA. The CDR3 totals 12 residues. V lost 4 bases, J lost 4 bases, and 8 bases lay in between. CDR3 residues: CASSSDGYEQYF. CDR3 sequence (DNA): TGTGCCAGCAGCTCGGACGGTTACGAGCAGTACTTC.

The rearrangement joins TRBV20-1 to TRBJ2-7, with no clear D. Trimming cost V 3 bases and J 6 bases, with 6 bases left between them. Germline V lookup: CDR1 DFQATT, CDR2 SNEGSKA (reference sequence). The CDR3 totals 10 residues. CDR3 nucleotide sequence: TGCAGTGCTAGGGCGGCCGAGCAGTACTTC. Translation: CSARAAEQYF.

This rearrangement joins TRBV5-6 to TRBJ2-2, with D perhaps TRBD1 (6 bases). Germline CDR1 is SGHDT and CDR2 is YYEEEE. Trimming stripped 3 bases from V and 0 bases from J, with 15 bases between. The CDR3 contains 17 residues. In DNA form, the CDR3 reads TGTGCCAGCAGCTATTCACAGGGTCCCGCGAACACCGGGGAGCTGTTTTTT. It is translated as CASSYSQGPANTGELFF.

J is TRBJ2-7 and V is TRBV5-5, with D possibly matching TRBD1 (9 bases). V lost 4 bases and J lost 5, with 22 bases in between. The CDR3 extends over 16 amino acids. Looked up from germline, CDR1 is SGHKS and CDR2 is YYEKEE (reference sequence). CDR3 residues: CASSPGGTGFQDEQYF. The CDR3 nucleotides read TGTGCCAGCAGCCCGGGAGGGACAGGGTTTCAAGACGAGCAGTACTTC.

The rearrangement links TRBV5-5 to TRBJ2-1; 8 nucleotides align to TRBD2. The junction had 3 bases not matched to a gene; V was cut back by 1 base and J by 0 bases. The length of the CDR3 is 16 residues. Per the germline V gene, CDR1 is SGHKS and CDR2 is YYEKEE (reference sequence). CDR3 coding DNA: TGTGCCAGCAGCTTGTGGGGACTAGACTCCTACAATGAGCAGTTCTTC. It translates to CASSLWGLDSYNEQFF.

This chain joins TRBV9 and TRBJ1-1, with D tentatively TRBD1 (5 bases). The germline gives CDR1 SGDLS, CDR2 YYNGEE. Trimming left V 4 bases short and J 2 bases short, with 27 bases between. CDR3 length: 19 residues. In DNA, the CDR3 is TGTGCCAGCAGCCTGACTGGGCAGGGTATAGAGAATCCCAACACTGAAGCTTTCTTT. Encoded protein: CASSLTGQGIENPNTEAFF.

The V call is TRBV28, the J call TRBJ2-2, with a weak D call TRBD2 (5 bases). The CDR3 runs 17 residues. V dropped 2 bases and J dropped 2 bases, with 15 bases sitting between them. Germline lookup yields CDR1 MDHEN and CDR2 SYDVKM. The CDR3 loop reads CASSLGPDSINTGELFF. The CDR3 DNA follows: TGTGCCAGCAGTTTAGGGCCGGACTCTATAAACACCGGGGAGCTGTTTTTT.

The chain employs TRBV13 and TRBJ2-7, with TRBD2 matching 8 bases. This CDR3 is 14 amino acids long. The J segment lost 6 bases and the V segment lost 0 bases, leaving 4 bases of the junction unmatched. Germline V gives CDR1 PRHDT, CDR2 FYEKMQ (reference sequence). CDR3 DNA: TGTGCCAGCAGCTTAGGGACTAGCGCTCTCGAGCAGTACTTC. Encoded protein: CASSLGTSALEQYF.

This sequence joins TRBV27 and TRBJ2-6; D gene unclear. From germline, CDR1 is MNHEY and CDR2 SMNVEV (reference sequence). The CDR3 covers 18 residues. Deletions cut 5 bases from V and 5 bases from J, with 22 bases between. The chain's CDR3 is CASSATCWLQSRANVLTF. CDR3 coding DNA: TGTGCCAGCAGTGCCACGTGCTGGCTACAAAGTCGGGCCAACGTCCTGACTTTC.

With regard to this clone: Other DNA variants within this sample encode the same CDR3. The genes are TRBV29-1 and TRBJ2-1; 8 nucleotides line up with TRBD1. The CDR3 contains 14 residues. In germline, CDR1 is SQVTM, CDR2 ANQGSEA. V trimming: 6 bases; J trimming: 2 bases; junction bases outside the gene matches: 6. The CDR3 reads CSVTGTGAYNEQFF. The CDR3 DNA is TGCAGCGTAACCGGGACAGGAGCCTACAATGAGCAGTTCTTC.

The chain employs TRBV27 and TRBJ2-7; no clear D gene. This CDR3 is 14 amino acids long. V was clipped by 7 bases and J by 2 bases, with 15 bases between them. Per germline, CDR1 MNHEY and CDR2 SMNVEV (reference sequence). This CDR3 is CASTVDPSAYEQYF. CDR3 in DNA: TGTGCCAGCACCGTGGACCCCTCGGCCTACGAGCAGTACTTC.

The chain employs TRBV2 and TRBJ2-5; tentatively, D is TRBD1 (6 bases). CDR1 and CDR2 from the germline V gene are SNHLY and FYNNEI. The V end was cut by 6 bases, the J end by 3 bases, with 11 bases between. The CDR3 is 13 residues long. CDR3 residues: CASSIAGEETQYF. DNA for the CDR3: TGTGCCAGCAGCATTGCAGGGGAAGAGACCCAGTACTTC.